One sample yielded the 7 T cell receptor beta chains listed below, sequenced in a study of cytomegalovirus exposure and HLA in healthy donors. The PCR ran on 60 Vbeta and 13 Jbeta primers. TCRdb's table, derived via immunoSEQ multiplex PCR, lists solely in-frame clones and lacks some. The sample has around 65,000 clones, 70% to 85% seen once; the top ten hold about 2.9%. The specimen was PBMCs. Receptors were obtained from a girl aged 10 to 17 in good health and CMV-seropositive.

The genes are TRBV5-4 and TRBJ2-7, with 7 bases fitting TRBD2. The CDR3 runs 13 residues. CDR1 and CDR2 from the germline V gene are SGHNT and YYREEE (reference sequence). V lost 2 bases, J lost 6 bases, and 5 bases stayed unmatched. DNA of the CDR3: TGTGCCAGCAGCTTACCAGGGAGGGGCGAGCAGTACTTC. Translated, it gives CASSLPGRGEQYF.

This clone has a single count. The genes are TRBV6-5 and TRBJ2-3; unclear D gene. In germline, CDR1 is MNHEY, CDR2 SVGAGI. V dropped 6 bases and J dropped 4 bases, with 8 bases sitting between them. The CDR3 consists of 12 residues. DNA of the CDR3: TGTGCCAGCAGCGAACGCGCAGATACGCAGTATTTT. Encoded protein: CASSERADTQYF.

This chain links TRBV5-6 with TRBJ1-5; D not resolved. The ends were cut back, 1 base at V and 0 bases at J, with 11 bases in the middle. This CDR3 has 16 residues. CDR1 SGHDT and CDR2 YYEEEE come from the germline V gene. The CDR3 DNA follows: TGTGCCAGCAGCTTGTTAGGAGGATATAGCAATCAGCCCCAGCATTTT. Protein product: CASSLLGGYSNQPQHF.

The CDR3 sequence is CASSVDSGAVLPYEQYF. As DNA, the CDR3 is TGTGCCAGCAGCGTAGATTCAGGGGCCGTACTACCCTACGAGCAGTACTTC. The chain uses TRBV9 and TRBJ2-7; possibly TRBD1 for D (6 bases). Germline lookup yields CDR1 SGDLS and CDR2 YYNGEE. This CDR3 has 17 residues. The V end was cut by 0 bases, the J end by 2 bases, with 18 bases between.

The chain joins TRBV10-3 to TRBJ1-1; D not resolved. Germline V gene lookup returns CDR1 ENHRY and CDR2 SYGVKD. This CDR3 spans 15 amino acids. V was trimmed by 7 bases and J by 0 bases, leaving 15 bases between them. This CDR3 reads CAITPTGEVNTEAFF. CDR3 bases: TGTGCCATCACTCCGACCGGGGAAGTGAACACTGAAGCTTTCTTT.

The genes are TRBV30 and TRBJ1-2, with a possible D match to TRBD1 (5 bases). Germline V CDR1 and CDR2: GTSNPN, SVGIG (reference sequence). The germline V and J ends were trimmed by 1 base and 2 bases, with 8 bases remaining between them. CDR3 length: 13 residues. The CDR3: CAWSEAGNYGYTF. DNA of the CDR3: TGTGCCTGGAGTGAGGCAGGGAACTATGGCTACACCTTC. The full variable domain, its missing parts supplied by reference TRBV30 and TRBJ1-2, is SQTIHQWPATLVQPVGSPLSLECTVEGTSNPNLYWYRQAAGRGLQLLFYSVGIGQISSEVPQNLSASRPQDRQFILSSKKLLLSDSGFYLCAWSEAGNYGYTFGSGTRLTVV.

This clone was recorded a few times. The CDR3 sequence is CASSRDRVAYEQYF. The CDR3 coding sequence is TGTGCCAGCAGCAGGGACAGGGTTGCCTACGAGCAGTACTTC. The genes are TRBV5-4 and TRBJ2-7; TRBD1 agrees at 9 bases. This CDR3 spans 14 amino acids. V lost 4 bases, J lost 2 bases, and 4 bases stayed unmatched. Germline CDR1 reads SGHNT; CDR2 reads YYREEE (reference sequence).